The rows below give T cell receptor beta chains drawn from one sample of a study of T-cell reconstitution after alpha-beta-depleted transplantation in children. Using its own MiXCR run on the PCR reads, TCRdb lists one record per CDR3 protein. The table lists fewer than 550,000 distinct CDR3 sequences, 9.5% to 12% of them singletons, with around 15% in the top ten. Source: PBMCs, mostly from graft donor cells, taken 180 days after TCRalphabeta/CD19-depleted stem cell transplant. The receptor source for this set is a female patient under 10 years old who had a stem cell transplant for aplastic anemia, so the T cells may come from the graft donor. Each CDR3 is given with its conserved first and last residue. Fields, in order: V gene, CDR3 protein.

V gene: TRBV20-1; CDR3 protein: CSATDYRGHNEQFF
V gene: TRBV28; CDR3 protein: CASSFRPGNSPLHF
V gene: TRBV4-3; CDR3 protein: CASSQDVHRSYYGYTF
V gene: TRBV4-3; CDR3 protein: CASSQGRASGRAKNIQYF
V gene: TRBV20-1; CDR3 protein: CSARGETGVYNSPLHF
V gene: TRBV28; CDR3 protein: CASSYQRGGLNEQFF
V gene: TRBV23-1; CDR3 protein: CASSQASPEQETQYF
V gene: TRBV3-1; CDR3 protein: CASRQHNYGYTF
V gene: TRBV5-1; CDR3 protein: CASSISPGQMTTDSYNEQFF
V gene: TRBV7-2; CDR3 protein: CASSHGTVNTEAFF
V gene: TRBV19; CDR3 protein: CARQTSGSPEYF
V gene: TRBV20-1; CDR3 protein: CSASPGTSREGYGYTF
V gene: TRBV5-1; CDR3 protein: CASSLEREKLFF
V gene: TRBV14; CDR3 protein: CASSQIPGPTYEQYF
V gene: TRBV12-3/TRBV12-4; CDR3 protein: CASSLVRGSEQYF
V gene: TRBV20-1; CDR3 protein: CSANNQPQHF
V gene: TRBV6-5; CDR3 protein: CASSYSRLARTSYEQYF
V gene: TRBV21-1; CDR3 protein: CASSKEGGRPPETQYF
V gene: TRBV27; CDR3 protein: CASRGQGLGQFF
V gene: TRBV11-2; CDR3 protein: CASSPRDRGHPYSNQPQHF
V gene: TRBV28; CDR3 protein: CASTGTVYGYTF
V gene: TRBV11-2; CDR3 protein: CASSSYREKETDTQYF
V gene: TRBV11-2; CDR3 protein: CASSFRPSTGGAAKNIQYF
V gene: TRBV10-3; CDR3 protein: CAISVRGGNSEQFF
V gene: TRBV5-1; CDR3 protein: CASSQAAGGFTDTQYF
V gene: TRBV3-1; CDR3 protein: CASSQGQGGETQYF
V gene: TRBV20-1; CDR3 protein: CSARIWDPHGYTF